This T cell receptor beta chain was sequenced for a study of blood T cell repertoires in COVID-19 (dated by TCRdb to the early 2020s). Broadly, across the study: Samples covering the acute and convalescent phases of COVID-19 were provided by collaborators in the United States, Italy and Spain. Samples came from the ongoing ImmuneRACE study (first 160 participants) plus 1,254 subjects from 6 global collaborators. The repertoires were released in a freely available public database meant as a resource for research on the immune response to SARS-CoV-2. Nearly every sample came with metadata listing a de-identified subject ID, COVID-19 status, age in years and sex. The prospective study material was composed of cDNA or gDNA derived from T cells, B-cell-depleted T cells, or PBMCs. The dataset comprised deeply sampled blood TCRbeta repertoires from subjects exposed to, actively infected with, or recovered from COVID-19. Where available, HLA class I and class II types were obtained from metadata supplied by the sample provider rather than from assay-based typing. Overall study results and their limits: How much clinical and demographic metadata was included differed by source and by participant, and the metadata was provided uncurated.

Relative to germline, V is 3 bases shorter and J is 8 bases shorter, with 16 bases between their ends. Sequences LGHDT (CDR1) and YNNKEL (CDR2) are obtained from the germline V gene (reference sequence). Spanning cysteine to phenylalanine, the CDR3 consists of 14 amino acids. Only the CDR3 part of the read is kept: 42 bases, read in frame from the first base. Participants in the prospective study were aged roughly 18 to 100 years, lived in under 30 United States geographic areas, and enrolled through a virtual design. In the prospective study, participants were assigned to cohorts based on the clinical history participants reported in a screening survey and a study questionnaire. Exposed participants had been in contact with someone with a PCR-confirmed or clinician-diagnosed COVID-19 case within 2 weeks of study entry. In the prospective study, mobile phlebotomists collected whole blood, serum and a nasopharyngeal or oropharyngeal swab from each participant. Over a 2-month period, participants in the prospective study had the option of providing additional blood draws and questionnaires. Before DNA extraction, prospective study blood samples were shipped either frozen or at room temperature.

A remark on this clone: Its antigen is not yet known. There are no base qualities to consult, and no much larger clone falls within one base.

TCRbeta CDR3 regions were amplified from genomic DNA by means of the immunoSEQ Assay, a bias-controlled multiplex PCR. The authors' analysis ran thus. The number of nucleated cells in each sample was estimated by amplification of reference gene primers within the assay. To quantify the absolute abundance of each unique TCRbeta CDR3 rearrangement, sequence reads were collapsed and filtered. For each sample, productive Simpson clonality was calculated as the square root of Simpson's diversity index across productive rearrangements. Drawn from immuneACCESS, this table holds only the in-frame rearrangements with V and J called that TCRdb kept. Clones are partly lost; checked studies trace under half to an unresolved V gene and leave the rest unexplained. For V, J and clone size, that table is used; D and trimming come from the DNA. This sample has 200,000 to 300,000 clones in its table, and 80% to 90% of those were observed once. The top ten hold approximately 3.8% of the sample.

The rearrangement combines TRBV3-1 (or the pseudogene TRBV3-2) with TRBJ1-2; no D gene call is confident. Sequences were obtained from PBMCs or T cells enriched from blood (not recorded which). This receptor was obtained from a woman in her thirties or forties who had been exposed to COVID-19. This receptor has the CDR3 CASSQFPGERGYTF. Here is the DNA: TGTGCCAGCAGCCAGTTTCCCGGGGAACGGGGCTACACCTTC.